Listed below are T cell receptor beta chains from one sample, sequenced in a study of T cell changes during pregnancy in multiple sclerosis. Method: immunoSEQ multiplex PCR; TCRdb's copy keeps in-frame clones and lacks some. This sample has about 38,000 clones, with 90% found just once. The source material was CD4+ T cells from peripheral blood mononuclear cells, sampled in the second trimester of pregnancy. These receptors all stem from a female donor with multiple sclerosis, enrolled in a pregnancy study. The CDR3 runs from the conserved cysteine through the conserved F or W. Each record gives: D gene, V gene, J gene, clone size, CDR3 protein, CDR3 DNA. The D gene is left open where the match is weak. The listing skips clone size in some rows; elsewhere it reads once, few, many or a size class.

>NA|TRBV19|TRBJ2-3|NA
CASVRDSAQYF
TGTGCCAGTGTCCGGGACTCCGCGCAATATTTT
>TRBD1|TRBV28|TRBJ2-1|NA
CASSLRDSYNEQFF
TGTGCCAGCAGTCTCCGGGACAGCTACAATGAGCAGTTCTTC
>NA|TRBV7-2|TRBJ1-2|NA
CASSLKGRVNGYTF
TGTGCCAGCAGCTTAAAAGGCAGGGTGAATGGCTACACCTTC
>NA|TRBV11-2|TRBJ1-1|NA
CASSLVGGGEAFF
TGTGCCAGCAGCTTAGTGGGTGGCGGTGAAGCTTTCTTT
>NA|TRBV19|TRBJ1-5|NA
CASSISVKRNQPQHF
TGTGCCAGTAGTATCTCAGTTAAACGCAATCAGCCCCAGCATTTT
>NA|TRBV29-1|TRBJ1-1|NA
CSVATTHGNTEAFF
TGCAGCGTCGCTACTACCCACGGGAACACTGAAGCTTTCTTT
>TRBD1|TRBV5-5|TRBJ2-3|NA
CASSPDRATDTQYF
TGTGCCAGCAGCCCTGACAGGGCCACAGATACGCAGTATTTT
>NA|TRBV6-1|TRBJ2-4|once
CASSELTVAKNIQYF
TGTGCCAGCAGTGAATTGACAGTAGCCAAAAACATTCAGTACTTC
>TRBD1|TRBV27|TRBJ2-5|NA
CASTTGQGGETQYF
TGTGCCAGCACCACGGGACAGGGAGGAGAGACCCAGTACTTC
>NA|TRBV6-5|TRBJ2-2|NA
CASSQGGGELFF
TGTGCCAGCAGCCAGGGGGGCGGGGAGCTGTTTTTT
>TRBD1|TRBV4-1|TRBJ1-2|NA
CASSQVRDSDGYTF
TGCGCCAGCAGCCAAGTTCGGGACAGTGATGGCTACACCTTC
>NA|TRBV18|TRBJ2-7|once
CASSPLGQGSREQYF
TGTGCCAGCTCACCACTTGGGCAGGGAAGTCGCGAGCAGTACTTC
>NA|TRBV11-3|TRBJ2-1|once
CASSLETGDSYEQFF
TGTGCCAGCAGCTTAGAAACGGGAGATAGCTATGAGCAGTTCTTC
>TRBD1|TRBV4-3|TRBJ2-3|NA
CASSRGTATDTQYF
TGCGCCAGCAGCCGGGGGACAGCCACAGATACGCAGTATTTT
>NA|TRBV28|TRBJ1-3|few
CASRGTNGNTIYF
TGTGCCAGCCGAGGGACAAATGGAAACACCATATATTTT
>NA|TRBV28|TRBJ2-7|NA
CASSGRSRVNEQYF
TGTGCCAGCAGTGGAAGGTCGCGGGTCAACGAGCAGTACTTC
>NA|TRBV6-1|TRBJ1-5|NA
CASSESRDQPQHF
TGTGCCAGCAGTGAATCCCGCGATCAGCCCCAGCATTTT
>NA|TRBV7-3|TRBJ2-6|NA
CASSLLLPGSGANVLTF
TGTGCCAGCAGCTTGCTTTTGCCCGGCTCTGGGGCCAACGTCCTGACTTTC
>NA|TRBV10-2|TRBJ1-2|NA
CASRTGREGGYTF
TGCGCCAGCAGAACAGGGAGGGAGGGTGGCTACACCTTC
>TRBD1|TRBV19|TRBJ2-1|NA
CASSPQTGAYEQFF
TGTGCCAGTAGTCCTCAGACAGGGGCCTATGAGCAGTTCTTC
>NA|TRBV28|TRBJ1-5|NA
CASRPTDSQNQPQHF
TGTGCCAGCAGACCGACGGACAGTCAGAATCAGCCCCAGCATTTT
>NA|TRBV10-3|TRBJ2-7|NA
CAISRTDNYEQYF
TGTGCCATCAGCCGGACAGACAACTACGAGCAGTACTTC
>TRBD1|TRBV29-1|TRBJ1-2|NA
CSVGGTGYGYTF
TGCAGCGTTGGGGGGACAGGGTATGGCTACACCTTC
>TRBD1|TRBV5-6|TRBJ2-7|NA
CASSLTGIGTYEQYF
TGTGCCAGCAGCCTGACAGGGATAGGAACCTACGAGCAGTACTTC
>TRBD2|TRBV2|TRBJ2-1|NA
CASSEYVAGGSEQFF
TGTGCCAGCAGTGAATATGTAGCGGGAGGTTCGGAGCAGTTCTTC
>TRBD1|TRBV19|TRBJ1-2|few
CASSPTGGGGYTF
TGTGCCAGTAGTCCGACAGGGGGCGGTGGCTACACCTTC
>NA|TRBV5-4|TRBJ1-1|NA
CASSLTSTGNTEAFF
TGTGCCAGCAGCCTCACGTCTACAGGGAACACTGAAGCTTTCTTT
>TRBD1|TRBV6-5|TRBJ1-4|NA
CASSPTGGREKLFF
TGTGCCAGCAGTCCAACAGGGGGGAGGGAAAAACTGTTTTTT
>NA|TRBV5-6|TRBJ2-7|NA
CASSTPARGEQYF
TGTGCCAGCAGCACGCCAGCGCGGGGCGAGCAGTACTTC
>NA|TRBV4-2|TRBJ2-2|NA
CASSQEQATSGTGELFF
TGTGCCAGCAGCCAAGAGCAGGCTACTAGTGGGACCGGGGAGCTGTTTTTT
>TRBD2|TRBV5-1|TRBJ2-2|few
CASSQQGTSGLANTGELFF
TGCGCCAGCAGCCAGCAGGGGACTAGCGGGTTAGCGAACACCGGGGAGCTGTTTTTT
>NA|TRBV5-1|TRBJ2-2|NA
CASSLDQGPGELFF
TGCGCCAGCAGCTTGGATCAGGGTCCCGGGGAGCTGTTTTTT
>TRBD1|TRBV9|TRBJ2-1|NA
CASSPRTGRVGNEQFF
TGTGCCAGCAGCCCGCGGACAGGACGAGTGGGAAATGAGCAGTTCTTC
>NA|TRBV4-3|TRBJ1-2|NA
CASSPDRAGYGYTF
TGCGCCAGCAGCCCCGATCGGGCAGGGTATGGCTACACCTTC
>TRBD2|TRBV7-2|TRBJ2-1|NA
CASSLEAGVNEQFF
TGTGCCAGCAGCTTAGAGGCGGGAGTTAATGAGCAGTTCTTC
>NA|TRBV11-3|TRBJ2-7|NA
CASSLGGGTVNYEQYF
TGTGCCAGCAGCTTAGGAGGAGGGACAGTAAACTACGAGCAGTACTTC
>TRBD2|TRBV6-6|TRBJ2-7|NA
CATRHTNGLAGDEQYF
TGTGCCACCAGACATACGAACGGACTAGCGGGAGACGAGCAGTACTTC
>TRBD1|TRBV19|TRBJ2-3|NA
CASSPRTGYADTQYF
TGTGCCAGTAGTCCCCGGACAGGGTACGCAGATACGCAGTATTTT
>TRBD2|TRBV6-6|TRBJ2-1|NA
CASSRTSAYNEQFF
TGTGCCAGCAGTCGGACTAGCGCCTACAATGAGCAGTTCTTC
>NA|TRBV18|TRBJ2-2|few
CASSTYTGELFF
TGTGCCAGCTCAACATACACCGGGGAGCTGTTTTTT
>TRBD1|TRBV5-1|TRBJ1-2|few
CASSFPTGGAGYTF
TGCGCCAGCAGCTTCCCGACAGGGGGCGCAGGCTACACCTTC
>TRBD1|TRBV2|TRBJ1-1|once
CASLRDRVVAFF
TGTGCCAGCCTCCGGGACAGGGTCGTGGCTTTCTTT
>TRBD1|TRBV5-4|TRBJ1-1|NA
CASSAQGGNTEAFF
TGTGCCAGCAGCGCACAGGGGGGTAACACTGAAGCTTTCTTT
>TRBD1|TRBV28|TRBJ2-2|NA
CASSNLRGPGELFF
TGTGCCAGCAGTAACCTCAGGGGGCCCGGGGAGCTGTTTTTT
>NA|TRBV4-2|TRBJ1-5|NA
CASSQEVPGSYSNQPQHF
TGTGCCAGCAGCCAAGAGGTCCCCGGTTCCTATAGCAATCAGCCCCAGCATTTT
>TRBD2|TRBV7-3|TRBJ2-2|once
CASSPTSGSRTGELFF
TGTGCCAGCAGCCCTACTAGCGGGAGTCGAACCGGGGAGCTGTTTTTT
>TRBD2|TRBV5-1|TRBJ2-3|NA
CASSRGGRETAPDTQYF
TGCGCCAGCAGCCGGGGGGGGCGGGAGACGGCCCCAGATACGCAGTATTTT
>TRBD2|TRBV7-9|TRBJ2-5|NA
CASSGGGLNQETQYF
TGTGCCAGTAGCGGGGGGGGACTAAACCAAGAGACCCAGTACTTC
>TRBD2|TRBV11-2|TRBJ2-5|NA
CASSLAGGPGETQYF
TGTGCCAGCAGCTTAGCGGGAGGGCCGGGGGAGACCCAGTACTTC
>NA|TRBV12-5|TRBJ1-3|few
CASGLVPRVGTLSHSGNTIYF
TGTGCTAGTGGTTTGGTACCTCGCGTCGGGACACTGTCCCACTCTGGAAACACCATATATTTT